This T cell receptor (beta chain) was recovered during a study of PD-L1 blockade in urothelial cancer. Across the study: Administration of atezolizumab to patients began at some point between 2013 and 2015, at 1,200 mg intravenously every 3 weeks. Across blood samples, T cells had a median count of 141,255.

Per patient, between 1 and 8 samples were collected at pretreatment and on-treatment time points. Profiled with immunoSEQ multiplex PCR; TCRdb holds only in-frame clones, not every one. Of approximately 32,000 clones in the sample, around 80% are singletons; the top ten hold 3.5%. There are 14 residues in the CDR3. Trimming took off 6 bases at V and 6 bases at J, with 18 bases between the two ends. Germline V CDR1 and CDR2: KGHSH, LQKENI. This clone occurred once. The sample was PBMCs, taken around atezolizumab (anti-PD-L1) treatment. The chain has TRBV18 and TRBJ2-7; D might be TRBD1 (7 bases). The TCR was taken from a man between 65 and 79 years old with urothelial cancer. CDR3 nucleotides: TGTGCCAGCTCCCAAAACAGGGGTAGCGGCGAGCAGTACTTC. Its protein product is CASSQNRGSGEQYF. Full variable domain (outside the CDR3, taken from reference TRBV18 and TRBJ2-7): NAGVMQNPRHLVRRRGQEARLRCSPMKGHSHVYWYRQLPEEGLKFMVYLQKENIIDESGMPKERFSAEFPKEGPSILRIQQVVRGDSAAYFCASSQNRGSGEQYFGPGTRLTVT.